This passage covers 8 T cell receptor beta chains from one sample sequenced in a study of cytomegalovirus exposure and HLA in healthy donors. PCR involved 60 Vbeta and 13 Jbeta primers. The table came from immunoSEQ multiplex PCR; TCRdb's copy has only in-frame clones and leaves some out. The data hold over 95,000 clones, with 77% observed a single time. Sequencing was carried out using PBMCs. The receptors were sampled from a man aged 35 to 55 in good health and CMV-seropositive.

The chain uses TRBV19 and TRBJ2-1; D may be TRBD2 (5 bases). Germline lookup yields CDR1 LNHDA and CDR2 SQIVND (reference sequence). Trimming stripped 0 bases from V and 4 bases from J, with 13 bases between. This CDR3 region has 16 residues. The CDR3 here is CASSIDLRGGYNEQFF. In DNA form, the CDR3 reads TGTGCCAGTAGTATAGATCTTCGGGGTGGGTACAATGAGCAGTTCTTC.

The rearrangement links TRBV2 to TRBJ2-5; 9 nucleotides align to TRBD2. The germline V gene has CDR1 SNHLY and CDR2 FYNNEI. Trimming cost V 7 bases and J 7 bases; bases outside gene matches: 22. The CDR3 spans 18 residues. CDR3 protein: CASKGTDSIAGRGGTQYF. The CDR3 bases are TGTGCCAGCAAAGGGACCGACTCTATAGCGGGGCGGGGGGGGACCCAGTACTTC.

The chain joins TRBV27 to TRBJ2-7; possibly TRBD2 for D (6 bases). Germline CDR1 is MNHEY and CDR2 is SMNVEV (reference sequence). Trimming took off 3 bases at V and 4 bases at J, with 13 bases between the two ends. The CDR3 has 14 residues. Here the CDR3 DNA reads TGTGCCAGCAGTTTGGTACCCGGGGGTTACGAGCAGTACTTC. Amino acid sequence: CASSLVPGGYEQYF.

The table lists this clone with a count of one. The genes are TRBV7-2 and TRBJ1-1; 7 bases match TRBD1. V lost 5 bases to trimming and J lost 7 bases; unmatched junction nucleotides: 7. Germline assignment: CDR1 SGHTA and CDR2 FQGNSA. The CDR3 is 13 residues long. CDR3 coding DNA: TGTGCCAGCAGCGGCCGGGACAGACGTGAAGCTTTCTTT. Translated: CASSGRDRREAFF.

The CDR3: CASGRASSGNTIYF. CDR3 bases: TGTGCCAGCGGCAGGGCCAGCTCTGGAAACACCATATATTTT. The chain uses TRBV6-5 and TRBJ1-3; possible D gene TRBD1, 5 bases. The CDR3 is made up of 14 amino acids. CDR1 MNHEY and CDR2 SVGAGI come from the germline V gene. Between the trimmed V and J ends, which lost 8 bases and 0 bases, there was a span of 11 bases.

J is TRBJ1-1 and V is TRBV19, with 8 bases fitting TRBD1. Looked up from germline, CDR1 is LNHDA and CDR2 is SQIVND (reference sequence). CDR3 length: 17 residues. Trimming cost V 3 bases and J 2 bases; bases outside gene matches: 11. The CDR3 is CASSIVTGVGGNTEAFF. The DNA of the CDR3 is TGTGCCAGTAGTATTGTGACAGGGGTGGGAGGAAACACTGAAGCTTTCTTT.

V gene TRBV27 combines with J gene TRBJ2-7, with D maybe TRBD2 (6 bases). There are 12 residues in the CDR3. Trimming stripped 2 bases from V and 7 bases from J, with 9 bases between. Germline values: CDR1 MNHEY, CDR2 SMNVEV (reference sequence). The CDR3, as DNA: TGTGCCAGCAGTTTAGGGGCGGGAGAGCAGTACTTC. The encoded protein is CASSLGAGEQYF.

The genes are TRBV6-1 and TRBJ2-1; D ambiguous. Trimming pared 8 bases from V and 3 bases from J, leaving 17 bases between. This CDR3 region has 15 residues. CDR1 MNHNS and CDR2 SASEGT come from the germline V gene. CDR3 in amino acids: CASPGGIRLYNEQFF. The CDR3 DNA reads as TGTGCCAGCCCCGGTGGAATCCGACTCTACAATGAGCAGTTCTTC.